Below, 5 T cell receptor beta chains from the same sample are listed, as sequenced in a study of cytomegalovirus exposure and HLA in healthy donors. Primers included in the PCR were 60 Vbeta and 13 Jbeta primers. This table comes from immunoSEQ multiplex PCR, and its TCRdb copy is limited to in-frame clones, with some not included. The data hold more than 95,000 clones, with about 73% observed a single time. Sequenced: PBMCs. These receptors all stem from a woman between 50 and 59 years old in good health and CMV-seropositive.

This clone was detected only once. V gene TRBV19 combines with J gene TRBJ2-7; D is unclear. The V end was cut by 6 bases, the J end by 5 bases, with 14 bases between. Germline CDR1 is LNHDA and CDR2 is SQIVND (reference sequence). CDR3 length: 13 amino acids. Here the CDR3 DNA reads TGTGCCAGTAGCCCCCAGGTTCCCAACGAGCAGTACTTC. Its protein product is CASSPQVPNEQYF. Together with reference TRBV19 and TRBJ2-7, the CDR3 gives the full variable domain: DGGITQSPKYLFRKEGQNVTLSCEQNLNHDAMYWYRQDPGQGLRLIYYSQIVNDFQKGDIAEGYSVSREKKESFPLTVTSAQKNPTAFYLCASSPQVPNEQYFGPGTRLTVT.

The rearrangement links TRBV7-9 to TRBJ2-3; D is uncertain. From germline, CDR1 is SEHNR and CDR2 FQNEAQ (reference sequence). V shed 1 base and J shed 2 bases, with 4 bases lying between them. The CDR3 loop spans 13 amino acids. DNA for the CDR3: TGTGCCAGCAGCTTAGACAACACAGATACGCAGTATTTT. Protein: CASSLDNTDTQYF.

The rearrangement uses TRBV11-2 and TRBJ1-5; a possible D gene is TRBD1 (6 bases). Per germline, CDR1 SGHAT and CDR2 FQNNGV. The CDR3 is 14 residues long. V was cut by 1 base and J by 4 bases, with 8 bases left in between. This CDR3 is CASSLGQGNQPQHF. DNA of the CDR3: TGTGCCAGCAGCTTAGGGCAGGGGAATCAGCCCCAGCATTTT.

The genes are TRBV5-4 and TRBJ2-5, with a tentative D call TRBD2 (5 bases). The CDR3 runs to 14 residues. From germline, CDR1 is SGHNT and CDR2 YYREEE (reference sequence). V shed 0 bases and J shed 5 bases, with 11 bases lying between them. The CDR3 bases are TGTGCCAGCAGCTTGGACTCGTCGGGGGAGACCCAGTACTTC. Protein product: CASSLDSSGETQYF.

The V call is TRBV6-6, the J call TRBJ2-7, with 12 positions matching TRBD1. The junction had 5 bases not matched to a gene; V was cut back by 6 bases and J by 8 bases. Germline CDR1 MNHNY, CDR2 SVGAGI (reference sequence). The CDR3 spans 13 residues. Written as DNA, the CDR3 is TGTGCCAGCAGCCCGGGACAGGGGGCAAAGCAGTACTTC. It is translated as CASSPGQGAKQYF.